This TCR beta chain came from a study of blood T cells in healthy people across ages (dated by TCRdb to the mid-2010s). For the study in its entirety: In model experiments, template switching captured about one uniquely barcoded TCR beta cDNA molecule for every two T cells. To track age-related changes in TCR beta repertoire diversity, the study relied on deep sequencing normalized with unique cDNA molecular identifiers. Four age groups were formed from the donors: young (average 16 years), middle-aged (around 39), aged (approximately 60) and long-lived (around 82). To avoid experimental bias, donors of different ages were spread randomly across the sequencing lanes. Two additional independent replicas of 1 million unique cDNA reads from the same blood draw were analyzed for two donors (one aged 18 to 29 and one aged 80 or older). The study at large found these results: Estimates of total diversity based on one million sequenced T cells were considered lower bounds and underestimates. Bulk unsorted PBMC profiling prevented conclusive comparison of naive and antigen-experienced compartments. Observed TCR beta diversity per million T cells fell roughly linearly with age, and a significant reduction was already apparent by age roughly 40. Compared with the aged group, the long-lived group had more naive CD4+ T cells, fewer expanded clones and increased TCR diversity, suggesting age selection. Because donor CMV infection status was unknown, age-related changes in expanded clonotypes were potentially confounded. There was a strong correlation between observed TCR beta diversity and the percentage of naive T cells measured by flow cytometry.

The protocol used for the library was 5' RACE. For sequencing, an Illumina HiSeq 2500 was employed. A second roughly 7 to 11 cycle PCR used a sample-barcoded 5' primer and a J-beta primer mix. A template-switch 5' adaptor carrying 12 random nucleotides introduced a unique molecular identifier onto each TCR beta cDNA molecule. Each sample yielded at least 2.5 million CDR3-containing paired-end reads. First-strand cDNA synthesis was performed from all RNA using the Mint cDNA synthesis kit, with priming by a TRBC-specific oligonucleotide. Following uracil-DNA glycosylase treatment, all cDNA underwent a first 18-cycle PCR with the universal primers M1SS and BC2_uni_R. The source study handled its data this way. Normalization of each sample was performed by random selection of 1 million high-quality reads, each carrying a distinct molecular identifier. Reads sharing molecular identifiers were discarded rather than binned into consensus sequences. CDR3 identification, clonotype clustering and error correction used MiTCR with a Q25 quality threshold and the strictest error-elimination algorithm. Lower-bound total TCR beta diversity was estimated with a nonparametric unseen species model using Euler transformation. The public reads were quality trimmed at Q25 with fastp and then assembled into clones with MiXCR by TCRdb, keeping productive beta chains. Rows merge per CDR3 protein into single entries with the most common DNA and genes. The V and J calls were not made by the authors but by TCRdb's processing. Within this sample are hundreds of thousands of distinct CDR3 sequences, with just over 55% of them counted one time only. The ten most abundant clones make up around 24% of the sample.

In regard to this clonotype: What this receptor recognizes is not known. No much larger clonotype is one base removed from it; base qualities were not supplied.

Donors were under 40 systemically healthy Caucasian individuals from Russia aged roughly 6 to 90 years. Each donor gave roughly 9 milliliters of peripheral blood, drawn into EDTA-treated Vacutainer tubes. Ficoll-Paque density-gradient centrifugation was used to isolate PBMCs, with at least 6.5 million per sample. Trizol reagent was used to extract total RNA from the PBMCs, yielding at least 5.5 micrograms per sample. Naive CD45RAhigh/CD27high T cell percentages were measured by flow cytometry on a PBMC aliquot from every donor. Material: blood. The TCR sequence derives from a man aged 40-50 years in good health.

The CDR3 region: CASSSGKGNEQYF. In nucleotide form, the sequence is TGCGCCAGCAGCTCAGGAAAAGGCAACGAGCAGTACTTC. The chain was built from TRBV5-1 and TRBJ2-7; no D segment can be confidently identified. According to the germline V gene, CDR1 reads SGHRS and CDR2 reads YFSETQ. Deletion took 3 bases off V and 5 bases off J, with a span of 12 bases between the germline ends. The CDR3 numbers 13 residues from cysteine through phenylalanine. The retained sequence is limited to the CDR3, 39 bases, with the frame set at the first base.